The 9 T cell receptor beta chains below all came from one sample that was sequenced in a study of blood T cells in healthy people across ages. The authors ran a second PCR of roughly 6 to 12 cycles using a sample-barcoded 5' primer and a J-beta primer mix. TCRdb re-called the 5' RACE reads through MiXCR, storing one row per CDR3 protein. The sample consists of hundreds of thousands of distinct CDR3 sequences, about 56% of them appearing once. Sequenced sample: blood. Receptors were obtained from a man aged 40-49 years in good health.

V and J are TRBV27 and TRBJ1-4; D is unclear. CDR3 length equals 13 residues. CDR1 is MNHEY, CDR2 SMNVEV, per germline (reference sequence). Trimming left V 5 bases short and J 10 bases short, with 14 bases between. CDR3 loop: CASSVRGLGKLFF. The CDR3 DNA follows: TGTGCCAGCAGTGTCCGAGGTTTGGGAAAACTGTTTTTT.

The genes are TRBV24-1 and TRBJ2-5; 12 bases fit TRBD2. V was pared by 4 bases and J by 5 bases, with 7 bases of the junction left unmatched. This CDR3 spans 16 amino acids. Germline V gives CDR1 KGHDR, CDR2 SFDVKD. The CDR3 DNA sequence: TGTGCCACCAGTGAAACTAGCGGGAGGCCCCAGGAGACCCAGTACTTC. Its protein is CATSETSGRPQETQYF.

The chain combines TRBV3-1 with TRBJ2-1, with D maybe TRBD2 (5 bases). The CDR3 loop spans 13 amino acids. Trimming stripped 8 bases from V and 6 bases from J, with 14 bases between. Per the germline V gene, CDR1 is LGHDT and CDR2 is YNNKEL (reference sequence). CDR3 bases: TGTGCCAGCCGGCGTACGGGGATCAATGAGCAGTTCTTC. This translates into CASRRTGINEQFF.

This clonotype showed up many times. The J gene is TRBJ2-5, the V gene TRBV7-6; D gene unclear. V shed 3 bases and J shed 2 bases, with 7 bases lying between them. Germline V gene lookup returns CDR1 SGHVS and CDR2 FNYEAQ. The CDR3 covers 13 residues. The CDR3 region is CASSLVLQETQYF. DNA of the CDR3: TGTGCCAGCAGCTTGGTGTTGCAAGAGACCCAGTACTTC.

In this sample, this clonotype turned up a few times. The chain is built from TRBV11-1 and TRBJ2-1; D is ambiguous. This CDR3 contains 16 residues. The germline V gene encodes CDR1 SGHAT and CDR2 FQDESV (reference sequence). V shed 8 bases and J shed 3 bases, with 20 bases lying between them. The CDR3 region is CASQPSVRKGYNEQFF. For the CDR3, the DNA is TGTGCCAGCCAACCCTCCGTCCGAAAAGGCTACAATGAGCAGTTCTTC.

V usage is TRBV29-1 and J usage is TRBJ2-4; 11 bases align to TRBD1. The DNA matches TRBJ2-7 better at its end, which makes the J call doubtful. This CDR3 region has 15 residues. Per the germline V gene, CDR1 is SQVTM and CDR2 is ANQGSEA. The CDR3, as DNA: TGCAGCGCCGACCAAGGGACAGGGGGGACCTACGAGCAGTACTTC. Residues: CSADQGTGGTYEQYF.

The chain has TRBV9 and TRBJ1-2, with 8 bases identical to TRBD1. The CDR3 is 15 residues long. The V and J ends lost 2 bases and 2 bases, in that order; junction bases with no gene match: 5. CDR1 and CDR2 (germline): SGDLS, YYNGEE. Here the CDR3 reads CASSVAGGWNYGYTF. The CDR3 DNA is TGTGCCAGCAGCGTCGCAGGGGGCTGGAACTATGGCTACACCTTC.

The V gene is TRBV10-2, the J gene TRBJ2-7; D unresolved. The CDR3 consists of 15 residues. With 0 bases removed from V and 2 bases from J, the gap between germline ends came to 11 bases. CDR1 is WSHSY, CDR2 SAAADI, per germline. The CDR3 region has the DNA TGCGCCAGCAGTGAGTCAGGAGTTGCTACCTACGAGCAGTACTTC. Translation: CASSESGVATYEQYF.

The chain uses TRBV28 and TRBJ1-3; D gene ambiguous. Trimming took 5 bases from V and 4 from J, leaving 9 bases between them. The CDR3 loop spans 13 amino acids. The germline V gene encodes CDR1 MDHEN and CDR2 SYDVKM. The CDR3: CASSMIRGNTIYF. CDR3 nucleotide sequence: TGTGCCAGCAGTATGATACGCGGAAACACCATATATTTT.